This TCR beta chain stems from a study of blood T cell repertoires in COVID-19. The overall study: Samples of COVID-19 (acute and convalescent) were obtained from the United States, Italy and Spain. Sample material is recorded as cDNA or gDNA derived from T cells, B-cell-depleted T cells, or PBMCs.

The germline gives CDR1 SGHVS, CDR2 FNYEAQ. CDR3 length equals 17 residues. Trimming took 5 bases from V and 4 from J; bases not matched to a gene: 11. As handled by the study authors: Estimated nucleated cell counts came from reference gene primer amplification. Clones were read by immunoSEQ multiplex PCR, and TCRdb kept only the in-frame ones, dropping some. Clonal size and the V and J genes are those of that table, whereas D and trimming came from the DNA. The table lists around 160,000 clones, about 85% of them singletons. The chain has TRBV7-6 and TRBJ2-4; 10 bases map to TRBD1. The receptor's source is a woman in her thirties or forties with active or convalescent COVID-19. The sequenced material came from peripheral blood. CDR3 bases: TGTGCCAGCAGCCGACGGACAGGGGGAAGCGAGAAAAACATTCAGTACTTC. It codes for CASSRRTGGSEKNIQYF.